This T cell receptor beta chain originates from a study of blood T cells in healthy people across ages. Study conclusions and caveats: Per million T cells, the diversity of TCR beta decreased roughly linearly as age advanced.

On this clonotype: Its antigen is unidentified.

A second PCR of roughly 7 to 11 cycles used a sample-barcoded 5' primer and a J-beta primer mix. In TCRdb, the 5' RACE reads were re-called with MiXCR into one record per CDR3 protein. The sample holds approximately 770,000 distinct CDR3 sequences; nearly 60% are singletons and the top ten take approximately 23%. The TCR originated in a man aged 30 to 39 in good health. Sequencing was done on a sample of blood.

This CDR3 reads CSARNSGRAGYQETQYF. The CDR3 DNA is TGCAGTGCTAGAAATAGCGGGAGGGCCGGGTACCAAGAGACCCAGTACTTC. V gene TRBV20-1 combines with J gene TRBJ2-5; 11 bases align to TRBD2. CDR1 DFQATT and CDR2 SNEGSKA come from the germline V gene (reference sequence). The CDR3 length is 17 residues. J lost 0 bases, V lost 2 bases, and 8 bases had no gene match.